The rows below give T cell receptor beta chains drawn from one sample of a study of regulatory T cells in long-lasting Graves disease. TCRdb reanalysed the multiplex PCR reads using MiXCR and keeps one entry per CDR3 protein. The data show some 340,000 distinct CDR3 sequences, approximately 23% seen once. The sequencing here drew on peripheral blood mononuclear cells (PBMCs), taken when the disease was refractory, from a patient treated with antithyroid drugs. The source is a middle-aged woman with Graves disease. Both conserved end residues are part of each CDR3. A D gene is named only where the DNA matches it firmly. For some rows the clone size is stated as once, few or many, or as a class when expanded; others skip it.

TRBJ2-5 | few | TRBV10-3 | . | TGTGCCATCTCTAGGGCCCGGGATCAAGAGACCCAGTACTTC | CAISRARDQETQYF
TRBJ2-4 | once | TRBV7-2 | . | TGTGCCAGCAGCTTAGTAGTAACTAGTGGGCATCAGTACTTC | CASSLVVTSGHQYF
TRBJ2-6 | many | TRBV28 | . | TGTGCCAGCAGTTTATTTTTGGGAGCTCAAGGGGCCAACGTCCTGACTTTC | CASSLFLGAQGANVLTF
TRBJ1-1 | . | TRBV7-6 | . | TGTGCCAGCAGCTTAGCGTGGGCAGGCACTGAAGCTTTCTTT | CASSLAWAGTEAFF
TRBJ1-5 | . | TRBV20-1 | . | TGCAGTGCTCCAATGGGGCAGGCCGGGAGTTATAGCAATCAGCCCCAGCATTTT | CSAPMGQAGSYSNQPQHF
TRBJ2-7 | . | TRBV15 | . | TGTGCCACCAGCCCGTGGGTGGGTTCCTACGAGCAGTACTTC | CATSPWVGSYEQYF
TRBJ2-7 | many | TRBV28 | TRBD1 | TGTGCCAGCAGTCTTGCCCCCAGGGACAGCTACGAGCAGTACTTC | CASSLAPRDSYEQYF
TRBJ2-5 | many | TRBV7-2 | . | TGTGCCAGCAGCTTTACTACGGAGACCCAGTACTTC | CASSFTTETQYF
TRBJ2-7 | many | TRBV20-1 | TRBD2 | TGCAGTGCGGTTAGCGGGAGGGCCACCTACGAGCAGTACTTC | CSAVSGRATYEQYF
TRBJ2-7 | many | TRBV7-8 | TRBD2 | TGTGCCAGCAGCTCCGGACTAGCGGACACCTACGAGCAGTACTTC | CASSSGLADTYEQYF
TRBJ1-1 | many | TRBV12-3/TRBV12-4 | . | TGTGCCAGCCTAGGTGAGGGACCTGAAGCTTTCTTT | CASLGEGPEAFF
TRBJ2-7 | medium-sized | TRBV28 | . | TGTGCCAGCAGTTTAATCCCCGGATACGAGCAGTACTTC | CASSLIPGYEQYF
TRBJ2-1 | . | TRBV6-1 | TRBD2 | TGTGCCAGCAGTGAACCGCAATGGACTAGCGGGAGTAGGAATGAGCAGTTCTTC | CASSEPQWTSGSRNEQFF
TRBJ1-3 | many | TRBV28 | . | TGTGCCAGCAGTTTAGGAGGTGGAAACACCATATATTTT | CASSLGGGNTIYF
TRBJ2-1 | . | TRBV7-9 | . | TGTGCCAGCAGCCAAGGTCGGGTCGCGGGTATAAACAATGAGCAGTTCTTC | CASSQGRVAGINNEQFF
TRBJ2-5 | many | TRBV7-9 | . | TGTGCCAGCAGTCCATGGGAGGCCCGAGTGGCCCAGTACTTC | CASSPWEARVAQYF
TRBJ1-5 | many | TRBV6-1 | TRBD1 | TGTGCCAGCAGGAGGACAGGGGTGGGTCGACAGCCCCAGCATTTT | CASRRTGVGRQPQHF
TRBJ1-1 | many | TRBV2 | . | TGTGCCAGCAATCGGGGGATGAGGAACACTGAAGCTTTCTTT | CASNRGMRNTEAFF
TRBJ2-7 | many | TRBV28 | TRBD1 | TGTGCCAGCAGTTCCATCCCGCTGGGACAGGGCCTCTACGAGCAGTACTTC | CASSSIPLGQGLYEQYF
TRBJ2-7 | . | TRBV29-1 | TRBD2 | TGCAGCGCCTGGGGGACTAGCAATGATTTCGGAACCTACGAGCAGTACTTC | CSAWGTSNDFGTYEQYF
TRBJ2-7 | many | TRBV11-2 | . | TGTGCCAGCAGCCCATCCGGGACTGACTACGAGCAGTACTTC | CASSPSGTDYEQYF
TRBJ2-1 | few | TRBV28 | . | TGTGCCAGCAGTTCAGGGTTTCTCTCCTACAATGAGCAGTTCTTC | CASSSGFLSYNEQFF
TRBJ1-6 | . | TRBV28 | . | TGTGCCAGCAGCTTTGAAGTAGTGTGGGGTTCACCCCTCCACTTT | CASSFEVVWGSPLHF
TRBJ2-7 | few | TRBV5-1 | TRBD1 | TGCGCCAGCAGCTGGGGTCACGACAGGGTCCTCTACGAGCAGTACTTC | CASSWGHDRVLYEQYF
TRBJ1-1 | . | TRBV25-1 | . | TGTGCCAGCAGCCGCGGGGCAGAGAACACTGAAGCTTTCTTT | CASSRGAENTEAFF
TRBJ2-7 | few | TRBV30 | TRBD2 | TGTGCCTGGAGTGTGACTAGCGGTGCCTACGAGCAGTACTTC | CAWSVTSGAYEQYF
TRBJ2-7 | . | TRBV7-9 | . | TGTGCCAGCAGCCCGAAGGACAGTACCTACGAGCAGTACTTC | CASSPKDSTYEQYF
TRBJ2-7 | many | TRBV24-1 | TRBD2 | TGTGCCACCAGTGATTTAAAGAGCGGGACTAGCGGGAGTACCTACGAGCAGTACTTC | CATSDLKSGTSGSTYEQYF
TRBJ2-4 | many | TRBV2 | . | TGTGCCAGCAGGCCGGTTGGCATTCAGTACTTC | CASRPVGIQYF
TRBJ2-7 | . | TRBV2 | . | TGTGCCAGCAGCCGCAACCCGGGCGTAGCCAGCGAGCAGTACTTC | CASSRNPGVASEQYF
TRBJ1-5 | many | TRBV28 | . | TGTGCCAGCAGTTTAGTTCCCAGCACAGATCAGCCCCAGCATTTT | CASSLVPSTDQPQHF
TRBJ2-7 | many | TRBV11-2 | TRBD1 | TGTGCCAGCAGCGACGGGACAGATACACCTTACGAGCAGTACTTC | CASSDGTDTPYEQYF
TRBJ1-5 | many | TRBV6-1 | TRBD1 | TGTGCCAGCAGTCGCGACAGGGGGCTAGGTCAGCCCCAGCATTTT | CASSRDRGLGQPQHF
TRBJ1-6 | few | TRBV13 | TRBD1 | TGTGCCAGCAGCTTAATGTCGAATGATCCGACAGGGGGCGGGGATTCACCCCTCCACTTT | CASSLMSNDPTGGGDSPLHF
TRBJ2-5 | few | TRBV5-6 | . | TGTGCCAGCAGCTTACAAAACTGGGATATGGAGACCCAGTACTTC | CASSLQNWDMETQYF
TRBJ2-1 | . | TRBV24-1 | . | TGTGCCACCAGCCCTCGGATAGGGAGCTACAATGAGCAGTTCTTC | CATSPRIGSYNEQFF
TRBJ1-1 | . | TRBV29-1 | . | TGCAGCGGAGGGATACAAGGGGGGACTGAAGCTTTCTTT | CSGGIQGGTEAFF
TRBJ2-7 | many | TRBV12-3/TRBV12-4 | TRBD1 | TGTGCCAGCAGTCCAACGACAGGGTTTCCATACGAGCAGTACTTC | CASSPTTGFPYEQYF
TRBJ2-7 | . | TRBV7-2 | TRBD1 | TGTGCCAGCAGCGCCAGTCGACAGGGATACGAGCGGTACTTC | CASSASRQGYERYF
TRBJ1-5 | few | TRBV7-2 | TRBD1 | TGTGCCAGCAGCCCTGGACAGGGGGCGCGTAGCAATCAGCCCCAGCATTTT | CASSPGQGARSNQPQHF
TRBJ2-2 | . | TRBV10-3 | . | TGTGCCACGAACCCCCAAGGGGACACCGGGGAGCTGTTTTTT | CATNPQGDTGELFF
TRBJ1-1 | many | TRBV28 | TRBD1 | TGTGCCAGCAGTTCATACAGGGGATTTACTGAAGCTTTCTTT | CASSSYRGFTEAFF
TRBJ1-1 | . | TRBV30 | . | TGTGCCTGGAGTGGGGCTCCGAACACTGAAGCTTTCTTT | CAWSGAPNTEAFF
TRBJ2-7 | many | TRBV28 | . | TGTGCCAGCAGTTTTTACCCTTCTAGCGCAACCTCCTACGAGCAGTACTTC | CASSFYPSSATSYEQYF
TRBJ1-5 | few | TRBV10-2 | . | TGCGCCAGCAGTGAGGGGGCCTGGGAGCCCCAGCATTTT | CASSEGAWEPQHF
TRBJ2-1 | few | TRBV28 | . | TGTGCCAGCAGGACGACAGACGCCGACAATGAGCAGTTCTTC | CASRTTDADNEQFF
TRBJ1-1 | many | TRBV7-9 | . | TGTGCCAGCAGCCCGGACATGACCCCACGGAACACTGAAGCTTTCTTT | CASSPDMTPRNTEAFF
TRBJ1-1 | . | TRBV6-1 | TRBD1 | TGTGCCAGCAGATTCACAGGGGGCACTGAAGCTTTCTTT | CASRFTGGTEAFF
TRBJ2-7 | many | TRBV28 | TRBD1 | TGTGCCAGCACCCTCACAGGGGTCTCCTACGAGCAGTACTTC | CASTLTGVSYEQYF
TRBJ2-7 | . | TRBV19 | TRBD2 | TGTGCCAGAGACCTAGCGGGAGGCCATGCGACCTACGAGCAGTACTTC | CARDLAGGHATYEQYF
TRBJ2-7 | few | TRBV6-1 | TRBD2 | TGTGCCAGCATCCGGAAGCGGGAGAGCTTCTACGAGCAGTACTTC | CASIRKRESFYEQYF
TRBJ1-4 | . | TRBV6-6 | . | TGTGCCAGCAGTTACTCGGGCAGGGGTCAACTGTTTTTT | CASSYSGRGQLFF
TRBJ1-1 | many | TRBV15 | . | TGTGCCACCAGCAGAGACAGGCCGGCTGAAGCTTTCTTT | CATSRDRPAEAFF
TRBJ1-1 | . | TRBV7-9 | . | TGTGCCAGCAGCTACTCAGACGGAGAAGCTTTCTTT | CASSYSDGEAFF
TRBJ2-7 | . | TRBV20-1 | . | TGCAGTGCCAGGACAAGGGCGTACGAGCAGTACTTC | CSARTRAYEQYF
TRBJ2-5 | . | TRBV12-3/TRBV12-4 | . | TGTGCCAGCAGCGCTGGCCCGGGGCGAGAGACCCAGTACTTC | CASSAGPGRETQYF